The clone carrying this T cell receptor (beta chain) was counted only a few times. This entry comes from a study of blood T cells in healthy people across ages. A sample-barcoded 5' primer and a J-beta primer mix were used in a second PCR of roughly 7 to 11 cycles. TCRdb redid the calling of the 5' RACE reads with MiXCR, one entry per CDR3 protein. Of 1.5 million to 2 million distinct CDR3 sequences in the sample, about 49% are singletons; the top ten hold 2.1%. CDR1 and CDR2 from the germline V gene are SGHTA and FQGNSA. The CDR3 has 15 amino acids. The V gene lost 5 bases and the J gene lost 4 bases, with 17 bases spanning the gap. Each sample provided at least 6 micrograms of extracted total RNA.

The TCR comes from a woman between 35 and 50 years old in good health. The gene calls are TRBV7-2 and TRBJ2-5; a possible D gene is TRBD1 (5 bases). The source material was blood. The DNA for the CDR3 is TGTGCCAGCAGCCCATACGCCCCAGGGTTAGAGACCCAGTACTTC. Translation gives CASSPYAPGLETQYF. Complete variable domain (other parts from reference TRBV7-2 and TRBJ2-5): GAGVSQSPSNKVTEKGKDVELRCDPISGHTALYWYRQSLGQGLEFLIYFQGNSAPDKSGLPSDRFSAERTGGSVSTLTIQRTQQEDSAVYLCASSPYAPGLETQYFGPGTRLLVL.